The 21 T cell receptor beta chains given below trace back to one sample, sequenced in a study of a mutant IDH1 vaccine in newly diagnosed glioma. Time point defined: week 5, during vaccination. Each dose delivered 300 ug of mutant IDH1 20-mer peptide subcutaneously with imiquimod. For these TCRs, the target antigens are not known. Clones were read by immunoSEQ multiplex PCR, and TCRdb kept only the in-frame ones, dropping some. This table holds 40,000 to 50,000 clones, 80% to 90% found once. The sample was PBMCs, taken from a glioma patient whose treatment included an IDH1 peptide vaccine. Receptors originate from a man aged 40-49 years with glioma.

The chain links TRBV2 to TRBJ1-1, with a possible D match to TRBD1 (5 bases). Germline V gives CDR1 SNHLY, CDR2 FYNNEI. The CDR3 length is 13 residues. Trimming left V 5 bases short and J 2 bases short, with 9 bases between. Here the CDR3 reads CASSKDKNTEAFF. As DNA, the CDR3 is TGTGCCAGCAGTAAGGACAAAAACACTGAAGCTTTCTTT.

The chain employs TRBV5-3 and TRBJ1-2; D is possibly TRBD1 (5 bases). TRBV5-3 is an ORF, with its function uncertain. The V end lost 3 bases, the J end lost 4 bases, and 19 bases lay between the germline ends. CDR3 length: 16 amino acids. The CDR3 loop is CARSWGCGGVVYGYTF. The CDR3 DNA reads as TGTGCCAGAAGCTGGGGCTGTGGGGGAGTGGTCTATGGCTACACCTTC.

This clone was seen only once. The CDR3 DNA reads as TGTGCCACAAACTGGGGGGGAGGGGGTCAGCCCCAGCATTTT. As protein: CATNWGGGGQPQHF. This rearrangement joins TRBV19 to TRBJ1-5; D might be TRBD1 (6 bases). The CDR3 totals 14 residues. The germline V gene encodes CDR1 LNHDA and CDR2 SQIVND (reference sequence). The V end lost 10 bases, the J end lost 6 bases, and 19 bases lay between the germline ends.

V and J are TRBV4-3 and TRBJ2-7, with D hard to call. Germline assignment: CDR1 LGHNA and CDR2 YSLEER. The CDR3 contains 14 residues. Trimming removed 2 bases at V and 4 bases at J, with 12 bases between. CDR3 DNA: TGCGCCAGCAGCCAACGACTTCTTTCGTACGAGCAGTACTTC. It encodes CASSQRLLSYEQYF.

J is TRBJ2-7 and V is TRBV18; 8 bases are shared with TRBD2. The V and J ends lost 5 bases and 5 bases, in that order; junction bases with no gene match: 5. The germline V gene encodes CDR1 KGHSH and CDR2 LQKENI. CDR3 length equals 13 residues. CDR3 protein: CASSTRLAHEQYF. The CDR3 DNA reads TGTGCCAGCTCAACCCGACTAGCGCACGAGCAGTACTTC.

This chain uses TRBV28 with TRBJ1-1, with D possibly TRBD1 on 6 matching bases. This CDR3 spans 14 amino acids. Trimming stripped 1 base from V and 4 bases from J, with 10 bases between. Germline V gene data show CDR1 as MDHEN and CDR2 as SYDVKM. The CDR3, as DNA: TGTGCCAGCAGTTTATACAGGGATGCCACTGAAGCTTTCTTT. This sequence encodes CASSLYRDATEAFF.

The genes are TRBV9 and TRBJ2-2; D uncertain. The CDR3 is made up of 12 amino acids. The V gene lost 1 base and the J gene lost 7 bases, with 5 bases spanning the gap. Per the germline V gene, CDR1 is SGDLS and CDR2 is YYNGEE. The DNA of the CDR3 is TGTGCCAGCAGCGTATGGGTCGGGGAGCTGTTTTTT. It translates to CASSVWVGELFF.

This rearrangement joins TRBV28 to TRBJ2-7, with 7 bases matching TRBD1. Germline CDR1 is MDHEN and CDR2 is SYDVKM. Trimming removed 3 bases from V and 3 bases from J; junction bases left unmatched: 11. The CDR3 has 16 residues. CDR3 region: CASSLTLGQPYYEQYF. The CDR3, as DNA: TGTGCCAGCAGTTTGACCCTGGGACAGCCTTACTACGAGCAGTACTTC.

The gene calls are TRBV14 and TRBJ2-7, with TRBD2 identical over 9 bases. The junction had 4 bases not matched to a gene; V was cut back by 0 bases and J by 4 bases. Per the germline V gene, CDR1 is SGHDN and CDR2 is FVKESK. The length of the CDR3 is 15 residues. The CDR3: CASSQDSGRRYEQYF. The CDR3 bases are TGTGCCAGCAGCCAAGACAGCGGGAGGAGGTACGAGCAGTACTTC. Full variable domain (missing parts from reference TRBV14 and TRBJ2-7): EAGVTQFPSHSVIEKGQTVTLRCDPISGHDNLYWYRRVMGKEIKFLLHFVKESKQDESGMPNNRFLAERTGGTYSTLKVQPAELEDSGVYFCASSQDSGRRYEQYFGPGTRLTVT.

This rearrangement joins TRBV19 to TRBJ2-1; D gene ambiguous. There are 15 residues in the CDR3. V lost 6 bases to trimming and J lost 5 bases, with 17 bases between them. The germline V gene encodes CDR1 LNHDA and CDR2 SQIVND (reference sequence). DNA for the CDR3: TGTGCCAGTAGCTCTATTTACTGGTTTGACAATGAGCAGTTCTTC. This gives the protein CASSSIYWFDNEQFF.

The J gene is TRBJ1-1, the V gene TRBV28; no clear D gene. V was cut by 3 bases and J by 1 base, with 12 bases left in between. The V gene's germline CDR1 is MDHEN and CDR2 SYDVKM. CDR3 length: 15 residues. This CDR3 is CASSFLVTPNTEAFF. The CDR3 DNA follows: TGTGCCAGCAGTTTCCTAGTGACTCCGAACACTGAAGCTTTCTTT.

The chain has TRBV29-1 and TRBJ2-3, with 9 bases lining up with TRBD2. V dropped 3 bases and J dropped 3; count of bases not matched to a gene: 7. CDR3 length: 15 amino acids. Per germline, CDR1 SQVTM and CDR2 ANQGSEA. The CDR3, as DNA: TGCAGCGTTGAGGCGAGCGGGAGGTTTACAGATACGCAGTATTTT. Residues: CSVEASGRFTDTQYF.

The gene calls are TRBV7-6 and TRBJ1-1; 7 bases are a match to TRBD1. V lost 5 bases, J lost 4 bases, and 13 bases stayed unmatched. This CDR3 contains 16 residues. CDR1 is SGHVS, CDR2 FNYEAQ, per germline. The CDR3 DNA sequence: TGTGCCAGCAGCCCGCTGCGTGAAGGGGGCCTCACTGAAGCTTTCTTT. It yields the protein CASSPLREGGLTEAFF.

The chain carries TRBV27 and TRBJ2-7; 12 nucleotides line up with TRBD2. The germline V gene has CDR1 MNHEY and CDR2 SMNVEV (reference sequence). The CDR3 spans 16 residues. V was pared by 2 bases and J by 5 bases, with 7 bases of the junction left unmatched. In DNA, the CDR3 is TGTGCCAGCAGTTTAGAGGCTAGCGGGAGGGCCAACGAGCAGTACTTC. The encoded protein is CASSLEASGRANEQYF.

The J gene is TRBJ1-2, the V gene TRBV6-5; D perhaps matches TRBD1 (5 bases). Germline V CDR1 and CDR2: MNHEY, SVGAGI. V shed 5 bases and J shed 5 bases, with 15 bases lying between them. The CDR3 contains 14 residues. The CDR3 nucleotides read TGTGCCAGCAGTGGAGGATGGCAGGGTTATGGCTACACCTTC. It codes for CASSGGWQGYGYTF.

The chain employs TRBV9 and TRBJ2-7, with 8 bases identical to TRBD1. Germline assignment: CDR1 SGDLS and CDR2 YYNGEE. This CDR3 is built from 17 residues. With V trimmed by 4 bases and J by 5 bases, 17 bases remained unmatched. The CDR3 coding sequence is TGTGCCAGCAGCCCAGGGGGCGGGAAAGCCTTTAGCCACGAGCAGTACTTC. It specifies CASSPGGGKAFSHEQYF.

The chain is built from TRBV7-6 and TRBJ2-1; TRBD2 agrees at 11 bases. Germline CDR1 SGHVS, CDR2 FNYEAQ. J gave up 6 bases and V 6 bases, and 10 bases lay outside the gene matches. The CDR3 has 16 amino acids. CDR3 in amino acids: CASSSNSGGVRNEQFF. The CDR3 nucleotides read TGTGCCAGCAGTTCTAATAGCGGGGGGGTGCGCAATGAGCAGTTCTTC.

Concerning this clone: Other nucleotide sequences from this sample produce the same CDR3. V gene TRBV6-1 combines with J gene TRBJ1-1; D is unresolved. CDR1 and CDR2 from the germline V gene are MNHNS and SASEGT. Trimming removed 2 bases from V and 1 base from J, with 8 bases in between. This CDR3 region has 14 residues. For the CDR3, the DNA is TGTGCCAGCAGTGAATCATTCGGGAACACTGAAGCTTTCTTT. This encodes CASSESFGNTEAFF.

V gene TRBV5-1 combines with J gene TRBJ2-5, with 15 bases identical to TRBD2. V lost 0 bases to trimming and J lost 1 base; unmatched junction nucleotides: 4. Germline CDR1 reads SGHRS; CDR2 reads YFSETQ. This CDR3 has 18 residues. CDR3 residues: CASSLGGLAGGGQETQYF. The CDR3 region has the DNA TGCGCCAGCAGCTTGGGAGGACTAGCGGGGGGGGGCCAAGAGACCCAGTACTTC.

This chain connects TRBV5-1 to TRBJ1-5, with 7 bases that match TRBD1. This CDR3 contains 15 residues. Looked up from germline, CDR1 is SGHRS and CDR2 is YFSETQ. The V gene end was trimmed by 0 bases and the J gene end by 2 bases; junction bases not matched to a gene: 2. For the CDR3, the DNA is TGCGCCAGCAGCTTGGACCAGGGGGGCAATCAGCCCCAGCATTTT. Its protein is CASSLDQGGNQPQHF.

This chain links TRBV19 with TRBJ2-2, with 7 bases aligning to TRBD1. This CDR3 contains 15 residues. J lost 0 bases, V lost 11 bases, and 9 bases had no gene match. Germline V gene lookup returns CDR1 LNHDA and CDR2 SQIVND (reference sequence). The CDR3 DNA is TGTGCCTCTAGGCCGGGACAGACGAACACCGGGGAGCTGTTTTTT. Translating gives CASRPGQTNTGELFF.